This TCR beta chain originates from a study of regulatory T cells in long-lasting Graves disease. Study summary: Antithyroid drugs had been given to newly diagnosed Graves' patients for under 3 months. Study-wide results and caveats: Segments TRBV28, TRBJ1-2 and TRBJ2-5 showed preferential usage in persistent disease.

This clonotype was picked up many times. Antigen unknown. The CDR3 loop spans 13 amino acids. Unmatched junction bases numbered 4, after V lost 8 bases and J lost 1 base. The germline CDR1 and CDR2 sequences are ENHRY and SYGVKD. The TCR beta library used iRepertoire HTBI primers with Arm-PCR amplification of CDR3. MiXCR, run by TCRdb on the multiplex PCR reads, gives a single entry per CDR3 protein. The repertoire holds about 200,000 distinct CDR3 sequences, with about 18% as singletons. This sample's time point: newly diagnosed GD, antithyroid drugs for less than 3 months. RNA isolated from PBMCs was used to make the TCR library. The patient group derived from an endocrinology department in Xi'an, China. Peripheral blood, roughly 8.1 milliliters of it, was drawn into EDTA tubes.

The chain recombines TRBV10-3 with TRBJ2-7, with TRBD2 matching over 8 bases. The clonotype originates from a female donor with Graves disease. The sample was peripheral blood mononuclear cells (PBMCs), taken at new diagnosis, from a patient treated with antithyroid drugs. The CDR3 DNA sequence: TGTGCCATCCAAACTAGCGGATCCTACGAGCAGTACTTC. This sequence encodes CAIQTSGSYEQYF.